Listed below are T cell receptor beta chains from one sample, sequenced in a study of T cell responses to AZD1222 COVID-19 vaccine. Profiled with immunoSEQ multiplex PCR; TCRdb holds only in-frame clones, not every one. The sample has 170,000 or so clones, approximately 92% seen once. The sequencing here drew on peripheral blood, taken 28 days after the second dose of the MenACWY control vaccine. All receptors come from an adult who received the MenACWY meningococcal vaccine as a control. The CDR3 runs from the conserved cysteine through the conserved F or W. The D gene is left open where the match is weak. Clone size is stated in some rows and not others, as once, few, many or a class when expanded.

CDR3nt: TGCGCCAGCAGAAGGGACCACAGCTCCTACAATGAGCAGTTCTTC; CDR3aa: CASRRDHSSYNEQFF; abundance: -; d_gene: -; j_gene: TRBJ2-1; v_gene: TRBV5-1
CDR3nt: TGCGCCAGCAGCACTAGCGAGCCTCTCCCTTACAATGAGCAGTTCTTC; CDR3aa: CASSTSEPLPYNEQFF; abundance: -; d_gene: TRBD2; j_gene: TRBJ2-1; v_gene: TRBV5-1
CDR3nt: TGTGCCAGCAGCCCCCAGAGGGCAGAGACCCAGTACTTC; CDR3aa: CASSPQRAETQYF; abundance: -; d_gene: -; j_gene: TRBJ2-5; v_gene: TRBV6-5
CDR3nt: TGCGCCAGCAGTGGCCCCAGGGGGATTTATTCACCCCTCCACTTT; CDR3aa: CASSGPRGIYSPLHF; abundance: -; d_gene: TRBD1; j_gene: TRBJ1-6; v_gene: TRBV10-2
CDR3nt: TGTGCCAGCAGCCCCCCCCCTGAGCAGTTCTTC; CDR3aa: CASSPPPEQFF; abundance: -; d_gene: -; j_gene: TRBJ2-1; v_gene: TRBV27
CDR3nt: TGTGCCAGCAGAGATAGCGGGGGGGCGACCGGGGAGCTGTTTTTT; CDR3aa: CASRDSGGATGELFF; abundance: -; d_gene: TRBD2; j_gene: TRBJ2-2; v_gene: TRBV9
CDR3nt: TGCGCCAGCAGTGAGTCGGCTGCAACTAATGAAAAACTGTTTTTT; CDR3aa: CASSESAATNEKLFF; abundance: -; d_gene: -; j_gene: TRBJ1-4; v_gene: TRBV10-2
CDR3nt: TGTGCCAGCAGCGCAGGGGACTATGGCTACACCTTC; CDR3aa: CASSAGDYGYTF; abundance: -; d_gene: -; j_gene: TRBJ1-2; v_gene: TRBV28
CDR3nt: TGCGCCAGCAGCTTTCTGCAGGGATATACTGAAGCTTTCTTT; CDR3aa: CASSFLQGYTEAFF; abundance: -; d_gene: -; j_gene: TRBJ1-1; v_gene: TRBV5-1
CDR3nt: TGTGCCATACAGGGGAACTATGGCTACACCTTC; CDR3aa: CAIQGNYGYTF; abundance: -; d_gene: TRBD1; j_gene: TRBJ1-2; v_gene: TRBV10-3
CDR3nt: TGTGCTGCCCAACTACAGGGGGCGATCAGCAATGAGCAGTTCTTC; CDR3aa: CAAQLQGAISNEQFF; abundance: -; d_gene: TRBD1; j_gene: TRBJ2-1; v_gene: TRBV28
CDR3nt: TGTGCCAGCAGCGTAGATAGCGGGTATTACAATGAGCAGTTCTTC; CDR3aa: CASSVDSGYYNEQFF; abundance: -; d_gene: TRBD2; j_gene: TRBJ2-1; v_gene: TRBV9
CDR3nt: TGTGCCTGGAGTAGACCCGATAATTCACCCCTCCACTTT; CDR3aa: CAWSRPDNSPLHF; abundance: -; d_gene: -; j_gene: TRBJ1-6; v_gene: TRBV30
CDR3nt: TGTGCCAGTAGTGCCCCGGGACAGGGGAATTCCTACGAGCAGTACTTC; CDR3aa: CASSAPGQGNSYEQYF; abundance: -; d_gene: TRBD1; j_gene: TRBJ2-7; v_gene: TRBV19
CDR3nt: TGCAGCGTTGAAGATTCGGCAGGGGGCTTTGGCTACACCTTC; CDR3aa: CSVEDSAGGFGYTF; abundance: -; d_gene: TRBD1; j_gene: TRBJ1-2; v_gene: TRBV29-1
CDR3nt: TGTGCCAGCAGTTACTCAGAAAACACTGAAGCTTTCTTT; CDR3aa: CASSYSENTEAFF; abundance: -; d_gene: -; j_gene: TRBJ1-1; v_gene: TRBV6-5
CDR3nt: TGTGCCAGCACACTGGGGGGGGTCCAGTACAATGAGCAGTTCTTC; CDR3aa: CASTLGGVQYNEQFF; abundance: -; d_gene: TRBD2; j_gene: TRBJ2-1; v_gene: TRBV6-5
CDR3nt: TGTGCCAGCAGTTACGGGGCTAACACAGATACGCAGTATTTT; CDR3aa: CASSYGANTDTQYF; abundance: -; d_gene: -; j_gene: TRBJ2-3; v_gene: TRBV6-5
CDR3nt: TGTGCCTGGAGTGTTGCGGTGGGGCCCCAGCATTTT; CDR3aa: CAWSVAVGPQHF; abundance: -; d_gene: -; j_gene: TRBJ1-5; v_gene: TRBV30
CDR3nt: TGTGCCAGCAGCTTAAGAGCTAGCTCCTATAATTCACCCCTCCACTTT; CDR3aa: CASSLRASSYNSPLHF; abundance: once; d_gene: -; j_gene: TRBJ1-6; v_gene: TRBV7-2
CDR3nt: TGTGCCAGCAGTTCTGAGGGCTCAGGGCTTAATCAGCCCCAGCATTTT; CDR3aa: CASSSEGSGLNQPQHF; abundance: once; d_gene: -; j_gene: TRBJ1-5; v_gene: TRBV7-8
CDR3nt: TGCGCCAGCAGCTTGGACCCGGGGGTTGGTGAGCAGTTCTTC; CDR3aa: CASSLDPGVGEQFF; abundance: -; d_gene: -; j_gene: TRBJ2-1; v_gene: TRBV5-1
CDR3nt: TGTGGGGTTGGCAATCAGCCCCAGCATTTT; CDR3aa: CGVGNQPQHF; abundance: -; d_gene: -; j_gene: TRBJ1-5; v_gene: TRBV28
CDR3nt: TGTGCCAGCAGCCCTATTCAACTGCCCAATTCACCCCTCCACTTT; CDR3aa: CASSPIQLPNSPLHF; abundance: -; d_gene: -; j_gene: TRBJ1-6; v_gene: TRBV11-2
CDR3nt: TGTGCCAGCAGCTCCCCTATGAGCTCCTACAATGAGCAGTTCTTC; CDR3aa: CASSSPMSSYNEQFF; abundance: once; d_gene: -; j_gene: TRBJ2-1; v_gene: TRBV7-2
CDR3nt: TGTGCCAGCAGTTTAGGACCCAATCAGCCCCAGCATTTT; CDR3aa: CASSLGPNQPQHF; abundance: -; d_gene: -; j_gene: TRBJ1-5; v_gene: TRBV28
CDR3nt: TGTGCCAGCAGTGAAGATTTGGGACATACTAACTATGGCTACACCTTC; CDR3aa: CASSEDLGHTNYGYTF; abundance: -; d_gene: -; j_gene: TRBJ1-2; v_gene: TRBV6-1
CDR3nt: TGTGCCAGCAGTCCATCCGGGACTTACAAAAACATTCAGTACTTC; CDR3aa: CASSPSGTYKNIQYF; abundance: once; d_gene: -; j_gene: TRBJ2-4; v_gene: TRBV3-1/TRBV3-2
CDR3nt: TGTGCCAGCAGCTTTGGCACAGGGACTAACTATGGCTACACCTTC; CDR3aa: CASSFGTGTNYGYTF; abundance: -; d_gene: -; j_gene: TRBJ1-2; v_gene: TRBV7-2
CDR3nt: TGTGCCAGCAGTATAGGGGAGAGCTCCTACGAGCAGTACTTC; CDR3aa: CASSIGESSYEQYF; abundance: few; d_gene: -; j_gene: TRBJ2-7; v_gene: TRBV6-5
CDR3nt: TGTGCCAGCCGAGGGACAGGCCTCTATGGCTACACCTTC; CDR3aa: CASRGTGLYGYTF; abundance: -; d_gene: TRBD1; j_gene: TRBJ1-2; v_gene: TRBV2
CDR3nt: TGCGCCAGCAGCTTTTACAGGGTGGATGAGCAGTTCTTC; CDR3aa: CASSFYRVDEQFF; abundance: once; d_gene: -; j_gene: TRBJ2-1; v_gene: TRBV5-1
CDR3nt: TGTGCCAGCAGTTGGGACAGGGTAGGCAACGAGCAGTACTTC; CDR3aa: CASSWDRVGNEQYF; abundance: many; d_gene: TRBD1; j_gene: TRBJ2-7; v_gene: TRBV28
CDR3nt: TGTGCCAGCAGTCCCAAGGGTCGGGTTCCCCACGAGCAGTACTTC; CDR3aa: CASSPKGRVPHEQYF; abundance: -; d_gene: -; j_gene: TRBJ2-7; v_gene: TRBV28
CDR3nt: TGCGCCAGCACCGCCAGGGACCGGACTGAAGCTTTCTTT; CDR3aa: CASTARDRTEAFF; abundance: -; d_gene: -; j_gene: TRBJ1-1; v_gene: TRBV10-1
CDR3nt: TGTGCCAGCAGCCAAGACCGGGACAGGGCCATGAACACTGAAGCTTTCTTT; CDR3aa: CASSQDRDRAMNTEAFF; abundance: -; d_gene: TRBD1; j_gene: TRBJ1-1; v_gene: TRBV4-2
CDR3nt: TGTGCCAGCAGCCCGGCCTCGTCTCTTACCAGGCAGTTCTTC; CDR3aa: CASSPASSLTRQFF; abundance: -; d_gene: -; j_gene: TRBJ2-1; v_gene: TRBV5-8
CDR3nt: TGTGCCAGCTCACCGCGGGCGTTGGAGCACACGGGCACCGGGGAGCTGTTTTTT; CDR3aa: CASSPRALEHTGTGELFF; abundance: -; d_gene: -; j_gene: TRBJ2-2; v_gene: TRBV18
CDR3nt: TGTGCCAGTAGTATAGGAGACAGCTATGGCTACACCTTC; CDR3aa: CASSIGDSYGYTF; abundance: -; d_gene: -; j_gene: TRBJ1-2; v_gene: TRBV19
CDR3nt: TGCGCCAGCAGCTTACTAGCGGGCCCTTCTACGAATGAGCAGTTCTTC; CDR3aa: CASSLLAGPSTNEQFF; abundance: -; d_gene: TRBD2; j_gene: TRBJ2-1; v_gene: TRBV5-1
CDR3nt: TGTGCCAGCTCACCGAGGACAGGTGAATACGAGCAGTACTTC; CDR3aa: CASSPRTGEYEQYF; abundance: -; d_gene: TRBD1; j_gene: TRBJ2-7; v_gene: TRBV18
CDR3nt: TGTGCCAGCAGTTTTGGAAGAGTTGGGACCTACGAGCAGTACTTC; CDR3aa: CASSFGRVGTYEQYF; abundance: -; d_gene: -; j_gene: TRBJ2-7; v_gene: TRBV28
CDR3nt: TGTGCCAGCTCACCAGGGGGCCCCGGGACAGGGGGCCCTCCCTCTTTT; CDR3aa: CASSPGGPGTGGPPSF; abundance: -; d_gene: TRBD1; j_gene: TRBJ1-4; v_gene: TRBV18
CDR3nt: TGTGCCAGTACTCGGGGGGGACAGGGGAACACCGGGGAGCTGTTTTTT; CDR3aa: CASTRGGQGNTGELFF; abundance: -; d_gene: -; j_gene: TRBJ2-2; v_gene: TRBV19
CDR3nt: TGTGCCAGCAGTTTTCACGGGTCCAGGATTAACAATGAGCAGTTCTTC; CDR3aa: CASSFHGSRINNEQFF; abundance: -; d_gene: -; j_gene: TRBJ2-1; v_gene: TRBV6-5
CDR3nt: TGTGCCAGCAGCTTTGGTACTTCAACTAATGAAAAACTGTTTTTT; CDR3aa: CASSFGTSTNEKLFF; abundance: -; d_gene: -; j_gene: TRBJ1-4; v_gene: TRBV7-2
CDR3nt: TGTGCCAGCAGTGAAGAAAAGATCCCGACAGATACGCAGTATTTT; CDR3aa: CASSEEKIPTDTQYF; abundance: few; d_gene: -; j_gene: TRBJ2-3; v_gene: TRBV2
CDR3nt: TGTGCCAGCAGCTCGACGGACTTCTACGAGCAGTACTTC; CDR3aa: CASSSTDFYEQYF; abundance: once; d_gene: -; j_gene: TRBJ2-7; v_gene: TRBV11-2
CDR3nt: TGTGCCAGCAGTTTTCGACAGGGCGGACCCTACGAGCAGTACTTC; CDR3aa: CASSFRQGGPYEQYF; abundance: -; d_gene: TRBD1; j_gene: TRBJ2-7; v_gene: TRBV6-5
CDR3nt: TGTGCCAGCAGTTTCTTGAATGAGCAGTTCTTC; CDR3aa: CASSFLNEQFF; abundance: -; d_gene: -; j_gene: TRBJ2-1; v_gene: TRBV27
CDR3nt: TGTGCCAGTAGTAGCGGGCCGAGCAATCAGCCCCAGCATTTT; CDR3aa: CASSSGPSNQPQHF; abundance: -; d_gene: -; j_gene: TRBJ1-5; v_gene: TRBV19
CDR3nt: TGTGCCAGTACGGAGTCAGGAGTCGGGAACACTGAAGCTTTCTTT; CDR3aa: CASTESGVGNTEAFF; abundance: few; d_gene: -; j_gene: TRBJ1-1; v_gene: TRBV19
CDR3nt: TGTGCCAGCAGCTCCGACAGGGGTTACTCCTACGAGCAGTACTTC; CDR3aa: CASSSDRGYSYEQYF; abundance: -; d_gene: TRBD1; j_gene: TRBJ2-7; v_gene: TRBV7-9